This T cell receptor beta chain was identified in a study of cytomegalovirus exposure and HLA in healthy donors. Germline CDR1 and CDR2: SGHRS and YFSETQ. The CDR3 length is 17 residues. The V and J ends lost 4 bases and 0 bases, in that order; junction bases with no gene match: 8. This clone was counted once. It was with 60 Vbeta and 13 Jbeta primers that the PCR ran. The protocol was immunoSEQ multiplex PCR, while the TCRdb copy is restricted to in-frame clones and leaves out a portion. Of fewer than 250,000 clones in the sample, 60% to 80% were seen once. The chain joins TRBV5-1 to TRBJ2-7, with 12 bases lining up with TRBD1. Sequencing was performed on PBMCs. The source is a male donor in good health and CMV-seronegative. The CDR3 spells CASSRAGGQGASYEQYF. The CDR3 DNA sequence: TGCGCCAGCAGCAGGGCGGGGGGACAGGGGGCCTCCTACGAGCAGTACTTC.